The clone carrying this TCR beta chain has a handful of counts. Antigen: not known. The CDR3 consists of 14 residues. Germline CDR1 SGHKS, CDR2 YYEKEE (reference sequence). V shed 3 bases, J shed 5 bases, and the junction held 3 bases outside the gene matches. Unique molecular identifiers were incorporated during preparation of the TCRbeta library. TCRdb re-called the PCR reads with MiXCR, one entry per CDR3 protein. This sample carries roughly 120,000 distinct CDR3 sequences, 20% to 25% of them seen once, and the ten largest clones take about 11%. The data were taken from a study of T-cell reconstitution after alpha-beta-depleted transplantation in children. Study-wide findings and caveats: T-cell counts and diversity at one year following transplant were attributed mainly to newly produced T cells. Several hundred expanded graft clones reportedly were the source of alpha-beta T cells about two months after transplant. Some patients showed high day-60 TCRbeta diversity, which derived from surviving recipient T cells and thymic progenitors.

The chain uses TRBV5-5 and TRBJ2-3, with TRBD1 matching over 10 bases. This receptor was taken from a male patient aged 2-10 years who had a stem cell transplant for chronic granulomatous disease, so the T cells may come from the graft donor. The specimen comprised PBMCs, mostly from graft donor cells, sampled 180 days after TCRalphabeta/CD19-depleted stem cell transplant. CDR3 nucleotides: TGTGCCAGCAGCTCCGGGACAGGGGAAGATACGCAGTATTTT. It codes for CASSSGTGEDTQYF.